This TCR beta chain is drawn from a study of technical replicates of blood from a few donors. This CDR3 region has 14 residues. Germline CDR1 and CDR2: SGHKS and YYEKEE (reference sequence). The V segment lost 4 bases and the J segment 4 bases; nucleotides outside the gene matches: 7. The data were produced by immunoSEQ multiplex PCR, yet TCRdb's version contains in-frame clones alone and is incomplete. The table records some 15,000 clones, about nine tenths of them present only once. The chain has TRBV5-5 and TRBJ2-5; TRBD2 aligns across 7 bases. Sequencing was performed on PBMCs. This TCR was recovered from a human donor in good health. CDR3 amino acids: CASSPRGGRETQYF. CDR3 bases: TGTGCCAGCAGCCCGCGGGGAGGGCGAGAGACCCAGTACTTC.